This T cell receptor beta chain comes out of a study of T cells in localized non-small cell lung cancer. Sequenced by immunoSEQ multiplex PCR; TCRdb stores in-frame clones only, minus some. This table has about 74,000 clones, about 81% appearing once. Study-wide points: Appearing in adjacent lung were a median about 50 of the top 100 tumor clones. It was uninvolved adjacent lung that showed the highest T cell clonality, exceeding tumor.

A word on this clone: No antigen is known for it.

Sequenced material: peripheral blood, taken before any cancer treatment. This receptor was taken from a female donor older than 55 with stage I lung adenocarcinoma.

The CDR3 spells CASSPSSAGEQFF. For the CDR3, the DNA is TGTGCCAGCAGCCCCTCCTCGGCCGGTGAGCAGTTCTTC. This chain uses TRBV7-6 with TRBJ2-1; D call uncertain. V was shortened by 5 bases and J by 9 bases, with 14 bases between the two germline ends. This CDR3 contains 13 residues. Germline loops: CDR1 SGHVS, CDR2 FNYEAQ.